This TCR beta chain was documented in a study of cytomegalovirus exposure and HLA in healthy donors. Findings of the study overall: CMV antigen specificity of a few CMV-associated chains was confirmed in vitro.

This donor had no CMV serostatus on record. 60 Vbeta and 13 Jbeta primers were used in PCR. The data were produced by immunoSEQ multiplex PCR, yet TCRdb's version contains in-frame clones alone and is incomplete. The sample carries roughly 120,000 clones, about 80% recorded once. On this clone: Its antigen is not identified.

V gave up 0 bases and J gave up 8 bases; unmatched junction bases: 5. The CDR3 has 15 residues. Germline V gives CDR1 ENHRY, CDR2 SYGVKD. The rearrangement uses TRBV10-3 and TRBJ1-4; TRBD1 matches 8 bases. Sequenced material: PBMCs. This TCR was sampled from a human donor in good health. CDR3 DNA sequence: TGTGCCATCAGTGAGTCAGGACAGGGCGAAGAAAAACTGTTTTTT. As protein: CAISESGQGEEKLFF.